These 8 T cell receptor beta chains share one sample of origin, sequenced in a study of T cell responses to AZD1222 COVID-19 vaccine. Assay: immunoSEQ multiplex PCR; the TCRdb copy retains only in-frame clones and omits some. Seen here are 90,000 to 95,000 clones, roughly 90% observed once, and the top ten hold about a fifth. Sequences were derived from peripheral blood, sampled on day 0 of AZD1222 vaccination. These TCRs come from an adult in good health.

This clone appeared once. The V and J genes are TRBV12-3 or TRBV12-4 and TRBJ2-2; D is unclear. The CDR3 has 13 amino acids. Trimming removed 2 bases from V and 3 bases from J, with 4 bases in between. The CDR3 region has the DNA TGTGCCAGCAGTTTATGGCACACCGGGGAGCTGTTTTTT. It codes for CASSLWHTGELFF.

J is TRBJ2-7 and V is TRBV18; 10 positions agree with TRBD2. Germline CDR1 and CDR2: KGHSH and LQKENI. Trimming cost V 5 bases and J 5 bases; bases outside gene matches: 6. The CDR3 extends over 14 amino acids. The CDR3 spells CASSTAGGTNEQYF. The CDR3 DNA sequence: TGTGCCAGCTCAACAGCGGGAGGGACGAACGAGCAGTACTTC.

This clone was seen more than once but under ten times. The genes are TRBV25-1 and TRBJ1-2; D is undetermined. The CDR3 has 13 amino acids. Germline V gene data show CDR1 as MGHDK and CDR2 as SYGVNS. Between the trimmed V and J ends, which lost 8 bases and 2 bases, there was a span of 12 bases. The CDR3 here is CASRASVNYGYTF. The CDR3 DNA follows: TGTGCCAGCCGTGCCTCGGTGAACTATGGCTACACCTTC.

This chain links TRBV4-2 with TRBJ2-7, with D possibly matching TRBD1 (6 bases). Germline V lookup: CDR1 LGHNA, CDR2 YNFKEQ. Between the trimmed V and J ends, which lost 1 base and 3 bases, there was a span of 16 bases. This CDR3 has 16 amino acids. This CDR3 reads CASSQAYQGKVYEQYF. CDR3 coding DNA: TGTGCCAGCAGCCAAGCATACCAGGGGAAGGTCTACGAGCAGTACTTC.

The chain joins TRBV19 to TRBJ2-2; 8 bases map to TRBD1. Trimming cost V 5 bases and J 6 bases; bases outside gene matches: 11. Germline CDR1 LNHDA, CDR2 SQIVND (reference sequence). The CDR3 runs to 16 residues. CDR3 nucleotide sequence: TGTGCCAGTAGTGATTACGGACAGGGTCCGGCCGGGGAGCTGTTTTTT. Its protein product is CASSDYGQGPAGELFF.

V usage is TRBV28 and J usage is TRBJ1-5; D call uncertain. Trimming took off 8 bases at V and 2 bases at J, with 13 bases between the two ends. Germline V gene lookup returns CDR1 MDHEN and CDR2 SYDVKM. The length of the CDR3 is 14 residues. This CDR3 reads CASVSGFGNQPQHF. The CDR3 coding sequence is TGTGCCAGCGTTTCAGGTTTTGGCAATCAGCCCCAGCATTTT.

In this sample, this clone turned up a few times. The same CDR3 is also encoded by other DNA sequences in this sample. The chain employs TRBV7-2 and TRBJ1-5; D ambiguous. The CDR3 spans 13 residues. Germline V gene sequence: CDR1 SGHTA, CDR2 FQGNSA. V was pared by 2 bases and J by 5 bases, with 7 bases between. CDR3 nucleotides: TGTGCCAGCAGCTTATGGCGGGATCAGCCCCAGCATTTT. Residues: CASSLWRDQPQHF.

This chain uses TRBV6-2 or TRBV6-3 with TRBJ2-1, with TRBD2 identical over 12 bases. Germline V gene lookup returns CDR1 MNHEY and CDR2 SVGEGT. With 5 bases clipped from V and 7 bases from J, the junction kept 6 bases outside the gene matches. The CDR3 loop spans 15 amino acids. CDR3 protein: CASSIGLAGPNEQFF. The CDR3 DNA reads TGTGCCAGCAGTATCGGACTAGCGGGACCTAATGAGCAGTTCTTC.